The present TCR beta chain was sequenced within a study of CXCR3-negative and CXCR3-positive naive CD8 T cells. About the research overall: Sequencing yielded approximately 150 million TRB reads, roughly 1.5 +/- 0.3 million per library. Regarding the study as a whole: With respect to TRBV-TRBJ usage, naive CXCR3-negative and CXCR3-positive cells were similar; memory differed.

The TRB cDNA libraries were prepared by 5' RACE with UMI labels. TCRdb re-called the 5' RACE reads, yielding one record per CDR3 amino acid sequence without DNA. This listing includes tens of thousands of distinct CDR3 sequences. Comment on this clonotype: Its specificity is not known.

CDR1 is ENHRY and CDR2 is SYGVKD in the germline V gene. There are 13 residues in the CDR3. Every CD8+ T cell subset underwent triplicate sorting at under 350,000 cells apiece. The sequence derives from a human donor in good health. Some clones in this sample may be carry-over from other donors' samples. Specimen: naive CXCR3- CD8+ T cells from blood. Subset defined: CD45RO-CCR7+CD27+CD95- naive CD8+ T cells lacking CXCR3 (TNR3-). The rearrangement links TRBV10-3 to TRBJ2-1. The CDR3 is CAISEGSYNEQLF.